The text below deals with one T cell receptor beta chain. This record belongs to a study of blood T cell repertoires in COVID-19. Looking at the study overall: T cells, B-cell-depleted T cells, or PBMCs supplied cDNA or gDNA.

Per the authors' pipeline: How many nucleated cells were present was estimated from reference gene primer amplification. Clones were sequenced by immunoSEQ multiplex PCR, and TCRdb holds only the in-frame ones, with some missing. V and J calls and clone size come straight from that table; D and trimming were deduced from the DNA. The sample lists 350,000 to 400,000 clones, approximately 88% occurring once. The CDR3 is 14 residues long. The germline V gene encodes CDR1 LGHDT and CDR2 YNNKEL (reference sequence). V trimming: 4 bases; J trimming: 6 bases; junction bases outside the gene matches: 0. The clonotype was recovered from a woman in her 30s with COVID-19, enrolled during active disease. Sequencing was carried out using peripheral blood. The chain carries TRBV3-1 (or the pseudogene TRBV3-2) and TRBJ1-6; TRBD1 matches at 10 bases. The DNA of the CDR3 is TGTGCCAGCAGCCGGGACAGGGGTAATTCACCCCTCCACTTT. This codes for CASSRDRGNSPLHF.